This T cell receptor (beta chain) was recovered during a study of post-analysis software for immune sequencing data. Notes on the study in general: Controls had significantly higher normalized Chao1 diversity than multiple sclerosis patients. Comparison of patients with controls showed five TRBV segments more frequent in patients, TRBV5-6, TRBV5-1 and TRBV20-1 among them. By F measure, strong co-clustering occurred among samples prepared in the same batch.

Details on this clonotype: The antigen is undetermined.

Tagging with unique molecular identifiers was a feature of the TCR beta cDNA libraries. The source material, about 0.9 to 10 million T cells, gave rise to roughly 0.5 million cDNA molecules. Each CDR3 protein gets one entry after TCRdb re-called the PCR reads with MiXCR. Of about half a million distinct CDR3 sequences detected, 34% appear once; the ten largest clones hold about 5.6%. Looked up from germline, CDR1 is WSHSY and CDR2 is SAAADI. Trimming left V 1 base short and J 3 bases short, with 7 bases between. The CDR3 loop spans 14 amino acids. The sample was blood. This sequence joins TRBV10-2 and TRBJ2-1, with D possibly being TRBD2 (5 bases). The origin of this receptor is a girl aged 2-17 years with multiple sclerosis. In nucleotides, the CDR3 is TGCGCCAGCAGTGAGTGGACTGTCTACAATGAGCAGTTCTTC. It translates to CASSEWTVYNEQFF.